The 30 T cell receptor beta chains in this list originate from one sample, sequenced in a study of CD8 T cells in Susac syndrome (dated by TCRdb to the late 2010s). Library construction relied on the immunoSEQ multiplex PCR assay. RNA was extracted using the RNeasy kit, and roughly 0.5 to 1 ug of the RNA was reverse transcribed with random hexamers. TCRdb cleaned the public reads at Q25 with fastp, built clones with MiXCR and kept in-frame beta chains. Each entry merges the rows of one CDR3 protein and shows their most common DNA and genes. The sample table lists 100,000 to 150,000 distinct CDR3 sequences, about 94% of them with a count of one. The top ten clonotypes cover more than 0.2% of the sample. The source material was CD8+ T cells from PBMCs. The source is a human donor with Susac syndrome.

The CDR3 reads CASSLLPADQPQHF. The CDR3 DNA sequence: TGTGCCAGCAGCTTACTCCCCGCGGATCAGCCCCAGCATTTT. The rearrangement joins TRBV7-8 to TRBJ1-5; D not resolved. CDR1 is SGHVS, CDR2 FQNEAQ, per germline. The CDR3 runs 14 residues. Trimming removed 2 bases from V and 5 bases from J, with 10 bases in between.

V is TRBV29-1 and J is TRBJ1-2; 8 bases match TRBD1. The CDR3 is made up of 12 amino acids. Germline V gene lookup returns CDR1 SQVTM and CDR2 ANQGSEA. In DNA form, the CDR3 reads TGCAGACATGGGCCAGGGGGCTGTGGCTACACCTTC. Protein: CRHGPGGCGYTF.

The chain employs TRBV4-2 and TRBJ1-5, with 8 bases lining up with TRBD1. Germline V gene data show CDR1 as LGHNA and CDR2 as YNFKEQ. The V segment lost 3 bases and the J segment 6 bases; nucleotides outside the gene matches: 10. The CDR3 contains 16 residues. The CDR3 spells CASSQEQGEGGQPQHF. The CDR3 DNA sequence: TGTGCCAGCAGCCAGGAACAGGGGGAGGGCGGTCAGCCCCAGCATTTT.

The chain couples TRBV30 to TRBJ2-7; TRBD2 might be the D (6 bases). CDR3 length: 12 amino acids. From germline, CDR1 is GTSNPN and CDR2 SVGIG (reference sequence). Trimming took off 5 bases at V and 2 bases at J, with 10 bases between the two ends. The CDR3 region has the DNA TGTGCCTGGCGGGAGACCGCCTACGAGCAGTACTTC. Translated: CAWRETAYEQYF. The variable domain in full, with the rest retrieved from reference TRBV30 and TRBJ2-7, is SQTIHQWPATLVQPVGSPLSLECTVEGTSNPNLYWYRQAAGRGLQLLFYSVGIGQISSEVPQNLSASRPQDRQFILSSKKLLLSDSGFYLCAWRETAYEQYFGPGTRLTVT.

The gene calls are TRBV5-6 and TRBJ2-7; D remains ambiguous. V lost 4 bases and J lost 3, with 14 bases in between. The CDR3 is made up of 14 amino acids. CDR1 and CDR2 from the germline V gene are SGHDT and YYEEEE. CDR3 nucleotide sequence: TGTGCCAGCAGCCAAGCCCTCACAGTCTACGAGCAGTACTTC. It codes for CASSQALTVYEQYF.

This chain links TRBV5-1 with TRBJ1-5, with D perhaps TRBD1 (6 bases). CDR1 is SGHRS and CDR2 is YFSETQ in the germline V gene. This CDR3 has 14 amino acids. Deletions cut 5 bases from V and 5 bases from J, with 14 bases between. This chain's CDR3 is CASSPWGPHQPQHF. CDR3 sequence (DNA): TGCGCCAGCAGTCCGTGGGGGCCCCATCAGCCCCAGCATTTT. The whole variable domain, remainder taken from reference TRBV5-1 and TRBJ1-5, is KAGVTQTPRYLIKTRGQQVTLSCSPISGHRSVSWYQQTPGQGLQFLFEYFSETQRNKGNFPGRFSGRQFSNSRSEMNVSTLELGDSALYLCASSPWGPHQPQHFGDGTRLSIL.

V is TRBV9 and J is TRBJ2-5; 7 positions match TRBD2. Trimming at V came to 3 bases and at J to 5 bases, leaving 13 bases not matched to a gene. CDR3 size: 16 residues. Germline V CDR1 and CDR2: SGDLS, YYNGEE. The CDR3 here is CASSAEGGRVGETQYF. The CDR3 DNA follows: TGTGCCAGCAGCGCGGAGGGCGGGAGAGTCGGGGAGACCCAGTACTTC.

The J gene is TRBJ2-1, the V gene TRBV29-1; 11 bases are shared with TRBD2. J lost 3 bases, V lost 0 bases, and 1 base had no gene match. CDR1 and CDR2 (germline): SQVTM, ANQGSEA. The CDR3 spans 15 residues. The CDR3 DNA is TGCAGCGTTGAAGATAGCGGGAGGGACTACAATGAGCAGTTCTTC. Translated: CSVEDSGRDYNEQFF.

This sequence joins TRBV7-3 and TRBJ2-2; TRBD1 is a possible D gene (5 bases). V dropped 5 bases and J dropped 0 bases, with 10 bases sitting between them. Germline V lookup: CDR1 SGHTA, CDR2 FQGTGA. The CDR3 runs to 15 residues. CDR3 loop: CASSLDSTNTGELFF. CDR3 nucleotides: TGTGCCAGCAGCCTTGACAGTACGAACACCGGGGAGCTGTTTTTT.

This rearrangement joins TRBV11-2 to TRBJ2-1, with 8 positions matching TRBD2. From germline, CDR1 is SGHAT and CDR2 FQNNGV. V lost 0 bases and J lost 8; bases outside the gene matches: 3. This CDR3 has 14 amino acids. The CDR3 DNA reads TGTGCCAGCAGCTTAGATCGGGGGGGCTATGAGCAGTTCTTC. It yields the protein CASSLDRGGYEQFF.

V and J are TRBV5-1 and TRBJ2-7; possibly TRBD2 for D (6 bases). The V gene lost 0 bases and the J gene lost 7 bases, with 8 bases spanning the gap. CDR1 and CDR2 from the germline V gene are SGHRS and YFSETQ. The CDR3 totals 12 residues. The CDR3 coding sequence is TGCGCCAGCAGCTTGGGACGGGAGGAGCAGTACTTC. Amino acids: CASSLGREEQYF. The full variable domain, its missing parts supplied by reference TRBV5-1 and TRBJ2-7, is KAGVTQTPRYLIKTRGQQVTLSCSPISGHRSVSWYQQTPGQGLQFLFEYFSETQRNKGNFPGRFSGRQFSNSRSEMNVSTLELGDSALYLCASSLGREEQYFGPGTRLTVT.

This chain links TRBV6-4 with TRBJ1-1, with D unresolved. Per the germline V gene, CDR1 is MRHNA and CDR2 is SNTAGT. V was clipped by 4 bases and J by 1 base, with 7 bases between them. This CDR3 has 13 amino acids. CDR3 sequence: CASSVSPNTEAFF. As DNA, the CDR3 is TGTGCCAGCAGTGTGAGCCCGAACACTGAAGCTTTCTTT.

The genes are TRBV30 and TRBJ1-2, with 11 bases that match TRBD1. The CDR3 has 13 amino acids. Looked up from germline, CDR1 is GTSNPN and CDR2 is SVGIG (reference sequence). J was trimmed by 6 bases and V by 3 bases; bases with no gene match: 3. CDR3 sequence reads: CAWSAGQGDGYTF. The CDR3 DNA follows: TGTGCCTGGAGCGCGGGACAGGGGGATGGCTACACCTTC.

CDR3 region: CASGRTYYEQYF. The DNA for the CDR3 is TGTGCCAGCGGCAGGACCTACTACGAGCAGTACTTC. The gene calls are TRBV12-3 or TRBV12-4 and TRBJ2-7; D gene ambiguous. The CDR3 consists of 12 residues. Trimming removed 8 bases at V and 3 bases at J, with 11 bases between.

V is TRBV12-3 or TRBV12-4 and J is TRBJ1-2; a weak D match, TRBD1 (5 bases). This CDR3 is built from 15 residues. The ends were cut back, 6 bases at V and 2 bases at J, with 16 bases in the middle. The CDR3 nucleotides read TGTGCCAGCAGCCTGGACCCAGGGAGCAACTATGGCTACACCTTC. Protein product: CASSLDPGSNYGYTF.

The sample holds one count of this clonotype. This chain joins TRBV6-5 and TRBJ2-7, with 9 bases lining up with TRBD1. Looked up from germline, CDR1 is MNHEY and CDR2 is SVGAGI. V dropped 0 bases and J dropped 6; count of bases not matched to a gene: 6. The CDR3 loop spans 15 amino acids. CDR3 region: CASSYSRTGAGEQYF. DNA for the CDR3: TGTGCCAGCAGTTACTCTCGGACAGGGGCGGGCGAGCAGTACTTC.

V and J are TRBV7-9 and TRBJ2-3, with D hard to call. The V gene's germline CDR1 is SEHNR and CDR2 FQNEAQ (reference sequence). The V and J ends lost 1 base and 5 bases respectively, with 4 bases between them. CDR3 size: 12 residues. DNA for the CDR3: TGTGCCAGCAGCTTAGGAGTAGATACGCAGTATTTT. Its protein is CASSLGVDTQYF.

The V and J genes are TRBV13 and TRBJ2-7, with D unclear. Germline CDR1 reads PRHDT; CDR2 reads FYEKMQ (reference sequence). V lost 0 bases and J lost 7, with 13 bases in between. The CDR3 totals 14 residues. Written as DNA, the CDR3 is TGTGCCAGCAGCTTAGGAGCTGACCTTCGGGAGCAGTACTTC. This codes for CASSLGADLREQYF.

This clonotype occurred once. The gene calls are TRBV30 and TRBJ1-1; D is possibly TRBD1 (6 bases). The CDR3 covers 13 residues. Germline V gene sequence: CDR1 GTSNPN, CDR2 SVGIG (reference sequence). The V and J ends lost 3 bases and 3 bases respectively, with 11 bases between them. As DNA, the CDR3 is TGTGCCTGGAGCGTGGGGGGGCACACTGAAGCTTTCTTT. This gives the protein CAWSVGGHTEAFF.

V gene TRBV7-6 combines with J gene TRBJ2-1, with 8 bases aligning to TRBD2. The ends lost 4 bases at V and 0 bases at J; junction bases unmatched: 2. Per the germline V gene, CDR1 is SGHVS and CDR2 is FNYEAQ. CDR3 length equals 15 residues. In nucleotides, the CDR3 is TGTGCCAGCAGCTCCGGGACTAGCTCCTACAATGAGCAGTTCTTC. It yields the protein CASSSGTSSYNEQFF.

The rearrangement joins TRBV29-1 to TRBJ1-1, with a possible D match to TRBD1 (5 bases). The length of the CDR3 is 12 residues. CDR1 and CDR2 (germline): SQVTM, ANQGSEA. V lost 5 bases and J lost 3, with 10 bases in between. For the CDR3, the DNA is TGCAGCGTTCTTAAAGGGGACACTGAAGCTTTCTTT. Its protein product is CSVLKGDTEAFF.

V gene TRBV7-8 combines with J gene TRBJ1-2; maybe TRBD1 (6 bases). This CDR3 region has 14 residues. The germline V gene has CDR1 SGHVS and CDR2 FQNEAQ. The V end lost 4 bases, the J end lost 4 bases, and 13 bases lay between the germline ends. The CDR3 is CASSSNRAAYGYTF. CDR3 nucleotide sequence: TGTGCCAGCAGCTCAAACAGGGCTGCCTATGGCTACACCTTC.

The chain recombines TRBV12-3 or TRBV12-4 with TRBJ2-7; 7 bases match TRBD2. Trimming took 2 bases from V and 2 from J; bases not matched to a gene: 9. The CDR3 loop spans 16 amino acids. This chain's CDR3 is CASSLFNTAGAYEQYF. The DNA of the CDR3 is TGTGCCAGCAGTTTATTCAACACCGCGGGGGCCTACGAGCAGTACTTC.

The rearrangement links TRBV28 to TRBJ2-5; the D gene is possibly TRBD1 (5 bases). V lost 6 bases and J lost 7, with 15 bases in between. Germline V gene sequence: CDR1 MDHEN, CDR2 SYDVKM. The CDR3 runs 13 residues. CDR3 DNA: TGTGCCAGCAGGGACACCGGTTGGGGGACCCAGTACTTC. Translating gives CASRDTGWGTQYF.

This sequence joins TRBV6-5 and TRBJ2-1, with D hard to call. Germline CDR1 reads MNHEY; CDR2 reads SVGAGI. CDR3 length equals 15 residues. V was pared by 5 bases and J by 8 bases, with 19 bases between. The CDR3, as DNA: TGTGCCAGCAGTACCACTCCCGGGCCATACGATGAGCAGTTCTTC. It codes for CASSTTPGPYDEQFF.

V is TRBV15 and J is TRBJ2-7; the match to TRBD1 covers 7 bases. Per the germline V gene, CDR1 is LNHNV and CDR2 is YYDKDF (reference sequence). Trimming took 0 bases from V and 3 from J; bases not matched to a gene: 8. The CDR3 is 16 residues long. The CDR3 region is CATSRDPRQGRYEQYF. In DNA, the CDR3 is TGTGCCACCAGCAGAGACCCCCGACAGGGTCGCTACGAGCAGTACTTC.

This CDR3 reads CASTGRVGGQGNQPQHF. The CDR3 coding sequence is TGTGCCAGCACCGGAAGGGTAGGGGGACAGGGCAATCAGCCCCAGCATTTT. This chain joins TRBV6-1 and TRBJ1-5; 8 bases are shared with TRBD1. The trim removed 7 bases at V and 2 bases at J, leaving 13 bases unmatched. The V gene's germline CDR1 is MNHNS and CDR2 SASEGT. The CDR3 totals 17 residues.

The chain has TRBV5-4 and TRBJ2-7, with D possibly TRBD1 on 8 matching bases. The V end was cut by 3 bases, the J end by 4 bases, with 14 bases between. CDR1 and CDR2 from the germline V gene are SGHNT and YYREEE (reference sequence). The CDR3 runs 14 residues. CDR3 nucleotide sequence: TGTGCCAGCAGCTCTTACAGGGGGGGGTACGAGCAGTACTTC. Translation gives CASSSYRGGYEQYF. Combining the CDR3 with reference TRBV5-4 and TRBJ2-7 gives the whole variable domain ETGVTQSPTHLIKTRGQQVTLRCSSQSGHNTVSWYQQALGQGPQFIFQYYREEENGRGNFPPRFSGLQFPNYSSELNVNALELDDSALYLCASSSYRGGYEQYFGPGTRLTVT.

The chain carries TRBV13 and TRBJ2-1, with TRBD2 as a possible D gene (6 bases). With 1 base removed from V and 7 bases from J, the gap between germline ends came to 14 bases. The CDR3 totals 15 residues. CDR1 is PRHDT and CDR2 is FYEKMQ in the germline V gene (reference sequence). The CDR3 reads CASSLEDPSANEQFF. In nucleotides, the CDR3 is TGTGCCAGCAGCTTAGAAGACCCTAGCGCTAATGAGCAGTTCTTC.

The rearrangement links TRBV15 to TRBJ1-2; TRBD1 might be the D (6 bases). The germline CDR1 and CDR2 sequences are LNHNV and YYDKDF (reference sequence). The CDR3 has 15 residues. V lost 4 bases to trimming and J lost 4 bases, with 16 bases between them. CDR3 nucleotides: TGTGCCACCAGCATTTACCCAGGGGTCTCCTATGGCTACACCTTC. Its translation: CATSIYPGVSYGYTF.